One and the same sample provided the 21 T cell receptor beta chains below, sequenced in a study of identical twins. TCRdb passed the 5' RACE reads through MiXCR, listing each CDR3 protein once. Among hundreds of thousands of distinct CDR3 sequences listed, 20% to 25% were seen once. This sample also belongs to another study, concerning T cells expressing NK-cell markers.

Material: CD4+ T cells sorted from blood. The receptor source for this set is a woman between 18 and 30 years old in good health.

The chain combines TRBV20-1 with TRBJ2-7, with D uncertain. V lost 4 bases and J 2 bases, leaving 9 bases between the germline ends. Germline V CDR1 and CDR2: DFQATT, SNEGSKA (reference sequence). The CDR3 is 12 amino acids. DNA of the CDR3: TGCAGTGCTAAAATTGGGACCTACGAGCAGTACTTC. Its translation is CSAKIGTYEQYF.

This clonotype appeared a single time. This rearrangement joins TRBV7-9 to TRBJ2-5, with 9 positions matching TRBD2. Losses at the gene ends were 5 bases for V and 5 bases for J; bases not matched to a gene: 9. The germline V gene has CDR1 SEHNR and CDR2 FQNEAQ (reference sequence). The CDR3 extends over 15 amino acids. The CDR3 is CASSLLAGEGETQYF. For the CDR3, the DNA is TGTGCCAGCAGCCTACTAGCGGGCGAGGGGGAGACCCAGTACTTC.

This clonotype turned up a few times. The rearrangement links TRBV7-2 to TRBJ2-1; weak D call: TRBD1 (5 bases). V shed 1 base and J shed 9 bases, with 13 bases lying between them. Germline loops: CDR1 SGHTA, CDR2 FQGNSA. The CDR3 contains 14 residues. CDR3 sequence reads: CASSLGVGLIEQFF. The DNA of the CDR3 is TGTGCCAGCAGCTTAGGGGTGGGGCTTATTGAGCAGTTCTTC.

This clonotype occurred once. The rearrangement links TRBV6-1 to TRBJ2-2, with D maybe TRBD1 (5 bases). Germline CDR1 reads MNHNS; CDR2 reads SASEGT. Trimming left V 8 bases short and J 0 bases short, with 7 bases between. This CDR3 has 13 residues. The CDR3 loop reads CASRQPNTGELFF. The CDR3, as DNA: TGTGCCAGCCGACAGCCGAACACCGGGGAGCTGTTTTTT.

This clonotype was counted between two and nine times. CDR3 sequence reads: CASGGETSYGYTF. CDR3 bases: TGTGCCAGCGGCGGAGAGACCAGCTATGGCTACACCTTC. V usage is TRBV2 and J usage is TRBJ1-2; D is unclear. Between the trimmed V and J ends, which lost 8 bases and 4 bases, there was a span of 14 bases. Germline values: CDR1 SNHLY, CDR2 FYNNEI. The CDR3 covers 13 residues.

This clonotype was counted a few times. V usage is TRBV21-1 and J usage is TRBJ2-7; no DNA check was done on the table's D call, TRBD2. TRBV21-1 is recorded as a pseudogene. The CDR3 is 12 amino acids. DNA for the CDR3: TGTGCCAGCAGCAAAGCGGGAGGTGAGCAGTACTTC. Amino acids: CASSKAGGEQYF.

This clonotype has more than one count but fewer than ten. The chain has TRBV20-1 and TRBJ2-2; TRBD2 agrees at 8 bases. In germline, CDR1 is DFQATT, CDR2 SNEGSKA (reference sequence). The CDR3 has 16 amino acids. The J segment lost 3 bases and the V segment lost 3 bases, leaving 9 bases of the junction unmatched. CDR3 protein: CSARVPGTSHTGELFF. DNA of the CDR3: TGCAGTGCTAGGGTCCCCGGGACTAGTCACACCGGGGAGCTGTTTTTT.

This clonotype was found a few times. V usage is TRBV20-1 and J usage is TRBJ1-2, with D hard to call. Germline values: CDR1 DFQATT, CDR2 SNEGSKA (reference sequence). This CDR3 is built from 13 residues. Trimming removed 3 bases from V and 4 bases from J, with 12 bases in between. The CDR3 spells CSASGEIGYGYTF. CDR3 DNA: TGCAGTGCTAGCGGGGAGATCGGCTATGGCTACACCTTC.

This clonotype has only a few counts. This sequence joins TRBV6-5 and TRBJ2-1; D remains ambiguous. The CDR3 runs 16 residues. Trimming cost V 0 bases and J 0 bases, with 9 bases left between them. Germline values: CDR1 MNHEY, CDR2 SVGAGI. This chain's CDR3 is CASSYSERSSYNEQFF. CDR3 sequence (DNA): TGTGCCAGCAGTTACTCGGAGCGAAGCTCCTACAATGAGCAGTTCTTC.

The sample holds a few counts of this clonotype. The rearrangement joins TRBV10-3 to TRBJ2-7; 9 nucleotides match TRBD1. In germline, CDR1 is ENHRY, CDR2 SYGVKD. V shed 8 bases and J 1 base; nucleotides not matched to a gene: 3. The CDR3 runs 13 residues. As DNA, the CDR3 is TGTGCCATCGGGGGACAGGGTTCCTACGAGCAGTACTTC. The encoded protein is CAIGGQGSYEQYF.

This clonotype was found a few times. The chain combines TRBV12-3 or TRBV12-4 with TRBJ2-1; D gene uncertain. Trimming cost V 5 bases and J 6 bases, with 14 bases left between them. The CDR3 loop spans 14 amino acids. As DNA, the CDR3 is TGTGCCAGCAGTCTGGGTGGCGAATTCAATGAGCAGTTCTTC. Its protein is CASSLGGEFNEQFF.

In DNA form, the CDR3 reads TGTGCCAGCAGCGCCCAAAGGGACACAGATACGCAGTATTTT. Translation gives CASSAQRDTDTQYF. V is TRBV9 and J is TRBJ2-3; D call uncertain. Between the trimmed V and J ends, which lost 3 bases and 2 bases, there was a span of 10 bases. The CDR3 is 14 residues long. CDR1 SGDLS and CDR2 YYNGEE come from the germline V gene.

This clonotype was picked up a small number of times. The chain has TRBV5-1 and TRBJ2-3; maybe TRBD2 (6 bases). CDR1 SGHRS and CDR2 YFSETQ come from the germline V gene. The CDR3 totals 13 residues. Trimming removed 6 bases from V and 4 bases from J, with 12 bases in between. The CDR3, as DNA: TGCGCCAGCACCGGGCGGGGTGCAGATACGCAGTATTTT. Protein sequence: CASTGRGADTQYF.

This chain connects TRBV7-6 to TRBJ2-7, with 7 bases identical to TRBD1. CDR3 length equals 16 residues. Trimming took 6 bases from V and 3 from J; bases not matched to a gene: 14. CDR1 and CDR2 (germline): SGHVS, FNYEAQ. The CDR3 loop is CASSLYPGTELYEQYF. CDR3 coding DNA: TGTGCCAGCAGTCTTTACCCCGGGACAGAACTCTACGAGCAGTACTTC.

The V gene is TRBV7-9, the J gene TRBJ1-1; D remains ambiguous. Trimming left V 5 bases short and J 10 bases short, with 8 bases between. The germline CDR1 and CDR2 sequences are SEHNR and FQNEAQ (reference sequence). This CDR3 region has 10 residues. CDR3 amino acids: CASSRRLAFF. Here the CDR3 DNA reads TGTGCCAGCAGCCGTCGTCTAGCTTTCTTT.

The chain uses TRBV20-1 and TRBJ1-4, with 10 positions matching TRBD1. CDR3 length: 12 residues. The ends lost 3 bases at V and 8 bases at J; junction bases unmatched: 0. Germline values: CDR1 DFQATT, CDR2 SNEGSKA (reference sequence). DNA of the CDR3: TGCAGTGCTAGGGACAGGGGGGAAAAACTGTTTTTT. Amino acid sequence: CSARDRGEKLFF.

CDR3 protein: CASSQDGGRGNYGYTF. The CDR3 region has the DNA TGCGCCAGCAGCCAAGATGGGGGGCGCGGTAACTATGGCTACACCTTC. The chain combines TRBV4-3 with TRBJ1-2; tentatively, D is TRBD1 (6 bases). Trimming took 0 bases from V and 1 from J, leaving 12 bases between them. Germline assignment: CDR1 LGHNA and CDR2 YSLEER. The CDR3 contains 16 residues.

Here the CDR3 reads CAWSTETGDEQFF. DNA for the CDR3: TGTGCCTGGAGTACGGAGACGGGGGATGAGCAGTTCTTC. This chain links TRBV30 with TRBJ2-1, with D possibly matching TRBD2 (6 bases). The CDR3 is 13 residues long. Germline lookup yields CDR1 GTSNPN and CDR2 SVGIG (reference sequence). V shed 2 bases and J shed 8 bases, with 13 bases lying between them.

This sequence joins TRBV6-5 and TRBJ2-3; D remains unclear. The CDR3 is made up of 14 amino acids. V lost 2 bases to trimming and J lost 6 bases, with 12 bases between them. CDR1 and CDR2 from the germline V gene are MNHEY and SVGAGI. In DNA, the CDR3 is TGTGCCAGCAGTTACCGGATGGTCCTGGATACGCAGTATTTT. This gives the protein CASSYRMVLDTQYF.

The chain is built from TRBV3-1 and TRBJ2-1; TRBD2 matches 13 bases. Looked up from germline, CDR1 is LGHDT and CDR2 is YNNKEL (reference sequence). CDR3 size: 14 residues. Trimming at V came to 8 bases and at J to 8 bases, leaving 6 bases not matched to a gene. CDR3 residues: CASVTSGGAHEQFF. The CDR3 bases are TGTGCCAGCGTAACTAGCGGGGGGGCCCATGAGCAGTTCTTC.

The V and J genes are TRBV5-1 and TRBJ2-5; D not certain. Per the germline V gene, CDR1 is SGHRS and CDR2 is YFSETQ. This CDR3 is 14 amino acids long. The V and J ends lost 4 bases and 1 base respectively, with 11 bases between them. CDR3 loop: CASSEQTSQETQYF. The CDR3 bases are TGCGCCAGCAGCGAGCAGACAAGCCAAGAGACCCAGTACTTC.